Presented here are 8 T cell receptor beta chains from one specimen sequenced in a study of blood T cell repertoires in COVID-19. Profiling relied on immunoSEQ multiplex PCR, and the TCRdb table lists in-frame clones only, not all of them. The sample has under 300,000 clones, 85% to 90% seen once. The sequenced sample was peripheral blood. The receptors derive from a man aged 18 to 30 with active or convalescent COVID-19.

The rearrangement uses TRBV6-2 or TRBV6-3 and TRBJ1-6, with D uncertain. V was clipped by 6 bases and J by 8 bases, with 11 bases between them. This CDR3 is 13 amino acids long. Germline CDR1 and CDR2: MNHEY and SVGEGT. In DNA form, the CDR3 reads TGTGCCAGCAGGCCTCCACAGTATTCACCCCTCCACTTT. Protein product: CASRPPQYSPLHF.

The chain employs TRBV21-1 and TRBJ2-3; the table's D call, TRBD2, has no DNA check behind it. TRBV21-1 has pseudogene status. The CDR3 extends over 19 amino acids. As DNA, the CDR3 is TGTGCCAGCAGCAAAGCCGGGACTAGCGGGTTAGCTAGCACAGATACGCAGTATTTT. This codes for CASSKAGTSGLASTDTQYF.

This clone showed up just a few times. The chain uses TRBV5-6 and TRBJ2-7; perhaps TRBD2 as D (5 bases). Trimming removed 2 bases from V and 7 bases from J, with 13 bases in between. The CDR3 runs to 13 residues. Germline CDR1 reads SGHDT; CDR2 reads YYEEEE. The CDR3 sequence: CASSFPGTSEQYF. CDR3 DNA: TGTGCCAGCAGCTTCCCGGGAACAAGTGAGCAGTACTTC.

The gene calls are TRBV21-1 and TRBJ2-3; TRBD2 is the table's D call and was not checked against the DNA. TRBV21-1 is a pseudogene locus. The CDR3 has 14 residues. CDR3 sequence: CASVRGTSTDTQYF. The CDR3 DNA reads as TGTGCCAGCGTACGCGGTACTAGCACAGATACGCAGTATTTT.

The CDR3 nucleotides are TGTGCCAGCTCACCTCAGCGGGGGAATCCTTCGGTGGGGGAGCTGTTTTTT. This encodes CASSPQRGNPSVGELFF. The chain recombines TRBV18 with TRBJ2-2; 8 bases are a match to TRBD2. The CDR3 extends over 17 amino acids. Germline CDR1 KGHSH, CDR2 LQKENI. The ends lost 3 bases at V and 8 bases at J; junction bases unmatched: 14.

The V and J genes are TRBV24-1 and TRBJ2-1; 8 positions match TRBD2. CDR1 is KGHDR, CDR2 SFDVKD, per germline. After removal of 0 bases from V and 7 bases from J, the junction contained 1 base not matched to a gene. CDR3 length equals 14 residues. The CDR3 coding sequence is TGTGCCACCAGTGATTTGCGGGAGGGAAATGAGCAGTTCTTC. This encodes CATSDLREGNEQFF.

J is TRBJ2-3 and V is TRBV9, with D tentatively TRBD2 (6 bases). Germline V gene data show CDR1 as SGDLS and CDR2 as YYNGEE. The CDR3 contains 14 residues. Trimming removed 0 bases at V and 5 bases at J, with 10 bases between. In DNA form, the CDR3 reads TGTGCCAGCAGCGTAGGGGACTTGTTAGATACGCAGTATTTT. It is translated as CASSVGDLLDTQYF.

The rearrangement uses TRBV6-5 and TRBJ2-3; D remains unclear. From germline, CDR1 is MNHEY and CDR2 SVGAGI. V was shortened by 0 bases and J by 6 bases, with 7 bases between the two germline ends. The CDR3 contains 13 residues. CDR3 sequence: CASSYSRRDTQYF. As DNA, the CDR3 is TGTGCCAGCAGTTACTCGAGGCGGGATACGCAGTATTTT.